The 5 T cell receptor beta chains below all came from one sample that was sequenced in a study of metastatic and nonmetastatic thyroid tumors. TCRdb re-called the PCR reads via MiXCR. Seen here are 35,000 to 50,000 clones, around an eighth observed once, and the top ten hold 9% to 10%. Every patient was untreated before thyroid surgery. The specimen was blood. These receptors all stem from a male donor with papillary thyroid cancer or a benign thyroid nodule (not recorded which). Some clones in this sample may be carry-over from other donors' samples.

This clone came up many times. The V call is TRBV12-3 or TRBV12-4, the J call TRBJ2-7; D call uncertain. The V end was cut by 8 bases, the J end by 1 base, with 15 bases between. This CDR3 is built from 14 residues. The CDR3 here is CASAATTLSYEQYF. CDR3 bases: TGTGCCAGCGCCGCTACGACCCTTTCCTACGAGCAGTACTTC.

This clone was recorded many times. The CDR3 loop is CASSLGQDDLLEKLFF. The CDR3 DNA follows: TGTGCCAGCAGTCTTGGACAGGACGACCTTTTGGAAAAACTGTTTTTT. J is TRBJ1-4 and V is TRBV28, with 7 bases identical to TRBD1. The CDR3 has 16 residues. CDR1 and CDR2 from the germline V gene are MDHEN and SYDVKM. The V and J ends lost 5 bases and 8 bases, in that order; junction bases with no gene match: 14.

The table lists this clone with a few counts. With a much larger clone just one base away, this may be a read error. Other DNA sequences within the sample encode an identical CDR3. The V and J genes are TRBV29-1 and TRBJ1-1; possibly TRBD1 for D (5 bases). Trimming removed 3 bases from V and 1 base from J, with 9 bases in between. CDR3 length equals 13 residues. CDR1 SQVTM and CDR2 ANQGSEA come from the germline V gene. The DNA of the CDR3 is TGCAGCGTTGACAGGGCAGAGAACACTGAAGCTTTCTTT. Translation gives CSVDRAENTEAFF.

This clone was counted ten times or more. Other DNA sequences in this sample translate to the same CDR3. This sequence joins TRBV5-1 and TRBJ2-2; possible D gene TRBD1, 6 bases. Looked up from germline, CDR1 is SGHRS and CDR2 is YFSETQ. The CDR3 totals 16 residues. V lost 5 bases and J 2 bases, leaving 16 bases between the germline ends. The CDR3 spells CASSSGRGPNTGELFF. CDR3 bases: TGCGCCAGCAGTTCCGGCAGGGGACCAAACACCGGGGAGCTGTTTTTT.

This clone was recorded many times. The chain carries TRBV5-1 and TRBJ2-5; possible D gene TRBD1, 5 bases. The CDR3 runs to 15 residues. Trimming pared 0 bases from V and 1 base from J, leaving 10 bases between. Germline V lookup: CDR1 SGHRS, CDR2 YFSETQ. The CDR3 nucleotides read TGCGCCAGCAGCTTGGTCATAGACAGCCAAGAGACCCAGTACTTC. Protein product: CASSLVIDSQETQYF.